This note documents a single TCR beta chain sequence. The V and J ends lost 2 bases and 3 bases, in that order; junction bases with no gene match: 10. Germline V gene data show CDR1 as KGHSH and CDR2 as LQKENI. The CDR3 sequence is 17 residues long. These data belong to a study of blood T cell repertoires in COVID-19. Study-level background: Acute-phase and convalescent COVID-19 samples originated in the United States, Italy and Spain. PBMCs, B-cell-depleted T cells, or T cells were the source of the cDNA or gDNA that made up the material.

Original processing methods: Counts of nucleated cells, estimated from reference gene primer amplification, were obtained. Only in-frame clones appear in the TCRdb table, and some are missing; sequencing was by immunoSEQ multiplex PCR. That table furnishes V, J and clone size, whereas the DNA furnished D and trimming. The table lists 20,000 or so clones, around nine tenths of them singletons. The origin of this receptor is a human donor in a cohort sampled during active COVID-19. The sample was peripheral blood. The V and J genes are TRBV18 and TRBJ1-2, with 9 bases matching TRBD1. CDR3 bases: TGTGCCAGCTCACCATCCAACGCTGGACAGGGGCACTATGGCTACACCTTC. Translating gives CASSPSNAGQGHYGYTF. The full variable domain, with the rest looked up from reference TRBV18 and TRBJ1-2, is NAGVMQNPRHLVRRRGQEARLRCSPMKGHSHVYWYRQLPEEGLKFMVYLQKENIIDESGMPKERFSAEFPKEGPSILRIQQVVRGDSAAYFCASSPSNAGQGHYGYTFGSGTRLTVV.